This paragraph reports one T cell receptor (beta chain). This record belongs to a study of shared clonotypes between healthy human individuals. Genomic DNA per cell subset filled all wells of several immunoSEQ plates. It was 150 to 200 ng DNA, about 30,000 T cell genomes, that sorted-subset replicate PCRs used. Clones were sequenced by immunoSEQ multiplex PCR, and TCRdb holds only the in-frame ones, with some missing. The sample has about 1 million clones, 60% to 80% seen once; the top ten hold roughly 1.5%. Sequenced material: memory CD4+ T cells sorted from blood. Described subset: CD45RA-negative fraction. This TCR came from a man between 18 and 35 years old in good health.

CDR3 sequence reads: CASRSTGTPKGEQYF. The CDR3 bases are TGCGCCAGCAGGTCTACCGGGACACCAAAAGGCGAGCAGTACTTC. This rearrangement joins TRBV5-1 to TRBJ2-7; D may be TRBD1 (6 bases). The CDR3 loop spans 15 amino acids. Germline CDR1 is SGHRS and CDR2 is YFSETQ. Trimming cost V 5 bases and J 6 bases, with 21 bases left between them.